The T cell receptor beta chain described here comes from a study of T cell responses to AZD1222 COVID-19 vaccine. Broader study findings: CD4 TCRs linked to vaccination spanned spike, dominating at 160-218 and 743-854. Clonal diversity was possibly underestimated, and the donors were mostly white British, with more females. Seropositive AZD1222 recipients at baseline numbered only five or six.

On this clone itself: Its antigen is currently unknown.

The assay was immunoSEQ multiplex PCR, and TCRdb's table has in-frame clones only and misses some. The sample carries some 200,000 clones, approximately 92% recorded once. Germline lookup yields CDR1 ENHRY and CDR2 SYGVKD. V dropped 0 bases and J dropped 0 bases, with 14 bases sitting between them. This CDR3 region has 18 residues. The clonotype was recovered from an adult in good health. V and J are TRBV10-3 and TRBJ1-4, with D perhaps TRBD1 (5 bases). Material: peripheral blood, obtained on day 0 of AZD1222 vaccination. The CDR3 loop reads CAISESPRGGATNEKLFF. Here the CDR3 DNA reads TGTGCCATCAGTGAGTCCCCGAGGGGAGGAGCAACTAATGAAAAACTGTTTTTT.